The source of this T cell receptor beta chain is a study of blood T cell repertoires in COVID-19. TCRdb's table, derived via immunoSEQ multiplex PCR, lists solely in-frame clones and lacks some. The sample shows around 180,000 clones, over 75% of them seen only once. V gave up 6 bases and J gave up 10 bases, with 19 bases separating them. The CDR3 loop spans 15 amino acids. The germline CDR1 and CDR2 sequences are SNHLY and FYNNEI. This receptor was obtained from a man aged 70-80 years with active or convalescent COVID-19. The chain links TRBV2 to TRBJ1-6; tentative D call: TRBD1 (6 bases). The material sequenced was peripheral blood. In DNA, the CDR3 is TGTGCCAGCAGGGGGGGGCGGGACATAATCTCACCCCTCCACTTT. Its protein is CASRGGRDIISPLHF.